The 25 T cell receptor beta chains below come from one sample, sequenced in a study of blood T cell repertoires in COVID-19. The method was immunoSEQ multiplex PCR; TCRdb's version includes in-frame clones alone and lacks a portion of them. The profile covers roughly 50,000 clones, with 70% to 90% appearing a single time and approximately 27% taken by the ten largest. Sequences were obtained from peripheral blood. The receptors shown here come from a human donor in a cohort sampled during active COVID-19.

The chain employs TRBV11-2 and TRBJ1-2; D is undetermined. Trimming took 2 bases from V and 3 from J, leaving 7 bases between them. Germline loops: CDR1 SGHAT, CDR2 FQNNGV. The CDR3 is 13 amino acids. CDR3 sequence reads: CASSLSSDYGYTF. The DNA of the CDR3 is TGTGCCAGCAGCTTATCCTCCGACTATGGCTACACCTTC.

The CDR3 is CASSSTPPTGAQNIQYF. CDR3 nucleotides: TGTGCCAGCAGTTCTACCCCTCCGACAGGGGCGCAAAACATTCAGTACTTC. The chain couples TRBV27 to TRBJ2-4; 8 positions agree with TRBD1. Per the germline V gene, CDR1 is MNHEY and CDR2 is SMNVEV (reference sequence). Trimming at V came to 4 bases and at J to 5 bases, leaving 13 bases not matched to a gene. CDR3 length: 17 residues.

The CDR3 sequence: CASSGSQDTEAFF. In DNA form, the CDR3 reads TGTGCCAGCTCAGGATCCCAGGACACTGAAGCTTTCTTT. The V call is TRBV18, the J call TRBJ1-1; D unclear. V lost 5 bases and J lost 3, with 10 bases in between. From germline, CDR1 is KGHSH and CDR2 LQKENI. The CDR3 is 13 amino acids.

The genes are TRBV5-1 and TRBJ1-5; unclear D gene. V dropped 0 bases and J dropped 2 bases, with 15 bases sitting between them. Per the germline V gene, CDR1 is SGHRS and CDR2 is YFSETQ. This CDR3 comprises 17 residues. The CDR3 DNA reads TGCGCCAGCAGCTTGGGGCCCCTCGGTGAGGGCAATCAGCCCCAGCATTTT. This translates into CASSLGPLGEGNQPQHF.

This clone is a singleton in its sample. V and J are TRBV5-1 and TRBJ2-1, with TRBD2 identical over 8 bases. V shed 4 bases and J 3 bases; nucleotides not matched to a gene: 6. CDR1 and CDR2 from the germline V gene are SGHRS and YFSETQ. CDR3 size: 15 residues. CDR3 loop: CASSQGRGVYNEQFF. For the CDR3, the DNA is TGCGCCAGCAGCCAAGGGCGGGGGGTCTACAATGAGCAGTTCTTC.

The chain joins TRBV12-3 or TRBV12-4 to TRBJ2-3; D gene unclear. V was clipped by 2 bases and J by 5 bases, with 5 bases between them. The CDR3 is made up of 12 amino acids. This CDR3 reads CASSLNQDTQYF. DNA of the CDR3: TGTGCCAGCAGTTTAAATCAAGATACGCAGTATTTT.

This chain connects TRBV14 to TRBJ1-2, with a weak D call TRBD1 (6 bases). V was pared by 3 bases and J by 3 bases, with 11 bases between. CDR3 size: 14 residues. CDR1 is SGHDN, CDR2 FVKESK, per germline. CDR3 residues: CASSHSGTYYGYTF. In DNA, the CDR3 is TGTGCCAGCAGCCATTCCGGGACATACTATGGCTACACCTTC. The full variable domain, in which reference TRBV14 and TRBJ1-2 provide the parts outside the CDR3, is EAGVTQFPSHSVIEKGQTVTLRCDPISGHDNLYWYRRVMGKEIKFLLHFVKESKQDESGMPNNRFLAERTGGTYSTLKVQPAELEDSGVYFCASSHSGTYYGYTFGSGTRLTVV.

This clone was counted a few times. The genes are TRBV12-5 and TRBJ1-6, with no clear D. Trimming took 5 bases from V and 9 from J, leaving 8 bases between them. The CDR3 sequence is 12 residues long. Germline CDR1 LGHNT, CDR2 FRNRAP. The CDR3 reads CASGNMSSPLHF. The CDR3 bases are TGTGCTAGTGGTAATATGAGTTCACCCCTCCACTTT.

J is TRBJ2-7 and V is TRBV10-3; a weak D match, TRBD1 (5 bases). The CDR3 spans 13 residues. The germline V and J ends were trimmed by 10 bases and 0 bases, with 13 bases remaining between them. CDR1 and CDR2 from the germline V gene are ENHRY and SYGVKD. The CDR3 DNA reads TGTGCCACTCAGGGCGCGGTCTCCTACGAGCAGTACTTC. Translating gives CATQGAVSYEQYF.

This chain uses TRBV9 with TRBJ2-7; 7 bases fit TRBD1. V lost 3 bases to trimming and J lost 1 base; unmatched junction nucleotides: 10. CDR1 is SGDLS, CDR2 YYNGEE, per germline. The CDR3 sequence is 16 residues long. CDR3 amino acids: CASSGPGTVRSYEQYF. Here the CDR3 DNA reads TGTGCCAGCAGCGGACCTGGGACAGTTCGTTCCTACGAGCAGTACTTC.

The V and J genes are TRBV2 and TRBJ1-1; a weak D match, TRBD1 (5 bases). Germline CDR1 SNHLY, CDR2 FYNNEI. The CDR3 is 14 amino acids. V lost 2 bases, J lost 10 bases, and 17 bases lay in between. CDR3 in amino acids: CASSEFEGGHPAFF. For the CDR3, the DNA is TGTGCCAGCAGTGAATTTGAGGGAGGACACCCAGCTTTCTTT.

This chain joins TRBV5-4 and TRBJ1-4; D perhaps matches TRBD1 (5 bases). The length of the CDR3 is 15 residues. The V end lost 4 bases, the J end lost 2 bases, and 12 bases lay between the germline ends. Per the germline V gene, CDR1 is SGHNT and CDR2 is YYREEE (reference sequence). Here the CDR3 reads CASSRGSGTNEKLFF. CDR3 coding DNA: TGTGCCAGCAGCAGGGGTTCCGGGACTAATGAAAAACTGTTTTTT.

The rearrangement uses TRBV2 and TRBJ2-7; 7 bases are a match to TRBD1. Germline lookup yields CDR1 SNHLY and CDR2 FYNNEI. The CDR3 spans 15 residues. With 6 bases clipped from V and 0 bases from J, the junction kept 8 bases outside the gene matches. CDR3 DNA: TGTGCCAGCAGAACAGGGGCCCCGAGCTCCTACGAGCAGTACTTC. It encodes CASRTGAPSSYEQYF.

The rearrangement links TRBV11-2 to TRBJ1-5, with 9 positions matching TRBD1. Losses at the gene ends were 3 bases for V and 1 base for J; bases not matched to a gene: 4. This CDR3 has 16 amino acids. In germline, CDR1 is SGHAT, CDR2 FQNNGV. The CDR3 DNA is TGTGCCAGCAGCTTGGCCGGGACAGGGAGCAATCAGCCCCAGCATTTT. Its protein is CASSLAGTGSNQPQHF.

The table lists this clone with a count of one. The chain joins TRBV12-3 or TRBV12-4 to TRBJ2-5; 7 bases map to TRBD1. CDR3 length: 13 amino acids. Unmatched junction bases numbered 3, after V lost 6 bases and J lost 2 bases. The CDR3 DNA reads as TGTGCCAGCAGGGACAGGTTTCAAGAGACCCAGTACTTC. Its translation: CASRDRFQETQYF.

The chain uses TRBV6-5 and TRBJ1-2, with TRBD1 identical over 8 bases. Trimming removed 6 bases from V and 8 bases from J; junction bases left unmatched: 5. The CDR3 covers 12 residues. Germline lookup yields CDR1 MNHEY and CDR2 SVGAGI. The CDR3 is CASSQGARGYTF. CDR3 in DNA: TGTGCCAGCAGCCAGGGGGCGCGGGGCTACACCTTC.

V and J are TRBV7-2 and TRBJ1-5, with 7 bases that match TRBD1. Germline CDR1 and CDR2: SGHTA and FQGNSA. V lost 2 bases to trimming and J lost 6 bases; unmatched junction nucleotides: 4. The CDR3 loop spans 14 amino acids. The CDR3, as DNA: TGTGCCAGCAGCTTAATGAGGGGGCCTCAGCCCCAGCATTTT. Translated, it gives CASSLMRGPQPQHF. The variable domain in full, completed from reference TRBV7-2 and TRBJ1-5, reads GAGVSQSPSNKVTEKGKDVELRCDPISGHTALYWYRQSLGQGLEFLIYFQGNSAPDKSGLPSDRFSAERTGGSVSTLTIQRTQQEDSAVYLCASSLMRGPQPQHFGDGTRLSIL.

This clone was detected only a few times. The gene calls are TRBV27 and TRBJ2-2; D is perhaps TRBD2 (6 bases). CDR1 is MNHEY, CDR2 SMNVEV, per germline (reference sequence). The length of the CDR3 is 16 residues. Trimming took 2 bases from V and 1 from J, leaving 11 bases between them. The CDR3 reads CASSLRGKVNTGELFF. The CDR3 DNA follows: TGTGCCAGCAGTTTACGGGGGAAAGTGAACACCGGGGAGCTGTTTTTT.

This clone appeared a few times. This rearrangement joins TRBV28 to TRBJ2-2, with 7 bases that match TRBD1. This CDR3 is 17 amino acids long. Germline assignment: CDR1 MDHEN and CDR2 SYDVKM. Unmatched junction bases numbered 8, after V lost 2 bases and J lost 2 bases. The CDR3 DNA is TGTGCCAGCAGTTTAGTGGAGAGGGGGCTCAACACCGGGGAGCTGTTTTTT. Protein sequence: CASSLVERGLNTGELFF.

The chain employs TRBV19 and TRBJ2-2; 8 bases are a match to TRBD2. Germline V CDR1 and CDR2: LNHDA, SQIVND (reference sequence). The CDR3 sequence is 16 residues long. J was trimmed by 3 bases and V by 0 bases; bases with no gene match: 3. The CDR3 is CASSIEAGVYTGELFF. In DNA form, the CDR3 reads TGTGCCAGTAGTATAGAAGCGGGGGTCTACACCGGGGAGCTGTTTTTT.

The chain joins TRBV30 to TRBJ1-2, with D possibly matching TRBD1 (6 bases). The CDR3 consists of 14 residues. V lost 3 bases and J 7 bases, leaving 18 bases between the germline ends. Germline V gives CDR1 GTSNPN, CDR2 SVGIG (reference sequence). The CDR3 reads CAWSEGGRSRGYTF. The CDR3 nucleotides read TGTGCCTGGAGCGAGGGGGGGCGGTCGCGTGGCTACACCTTC.

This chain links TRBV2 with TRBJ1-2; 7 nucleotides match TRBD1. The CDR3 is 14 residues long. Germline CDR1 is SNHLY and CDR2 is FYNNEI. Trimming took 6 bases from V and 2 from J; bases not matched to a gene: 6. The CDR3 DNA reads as TGTGCCAGCAGGCCGGGACAGAGGAACTATGGCTACACCTTC. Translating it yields CASRPGQRNYGYTF. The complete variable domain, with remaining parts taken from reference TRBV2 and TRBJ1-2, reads EPEVTQTPSHQVTQMGQEVILRCVPISNHLYFYWYRQILGQKVEFLVSFYNNEISEKSEIFDDQFSVERPDGSNFTLKIRSTKLEDSAMYFCASRPGQRNYGYTFGSGTRLTVV.

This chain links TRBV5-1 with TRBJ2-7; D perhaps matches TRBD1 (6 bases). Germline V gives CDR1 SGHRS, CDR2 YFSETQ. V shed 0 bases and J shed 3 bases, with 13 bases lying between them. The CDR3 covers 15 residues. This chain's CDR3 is CASSLEQGVYYEQYF. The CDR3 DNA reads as TGCGCCAGCAGCTTGGAACAGGGAGTTTACTACGAGCAGTACTTC.

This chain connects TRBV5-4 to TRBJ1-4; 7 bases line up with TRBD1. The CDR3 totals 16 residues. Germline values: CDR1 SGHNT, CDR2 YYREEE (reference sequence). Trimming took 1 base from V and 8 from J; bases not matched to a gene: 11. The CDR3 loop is CASSLTTGARLEKLFF. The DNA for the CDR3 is TGTGCCAGCAGCTTGACAACAGGGGCGCGGTTGGAAAAACTGTTTTTT.

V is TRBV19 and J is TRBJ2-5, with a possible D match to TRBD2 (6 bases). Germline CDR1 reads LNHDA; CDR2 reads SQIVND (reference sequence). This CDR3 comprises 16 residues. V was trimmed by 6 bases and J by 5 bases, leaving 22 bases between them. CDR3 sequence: CASSTSSGVGGETQYF. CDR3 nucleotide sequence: TGTGCCAGTAGCACCTCGTCGGGGGTTGGCGGGGAGACCCAGTACTTC. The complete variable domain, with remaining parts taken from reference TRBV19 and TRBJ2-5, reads DGGITQSPKYLFRKEGQNVTLSCEQNLNHDAMYWYRQDPGQGLRLIYYSQIVNDFQKGDIAEGYSVSREKKESFPLTVTSAQKNPTAFYLCASSTSSGVGGETQYFGPGTRLLVL.